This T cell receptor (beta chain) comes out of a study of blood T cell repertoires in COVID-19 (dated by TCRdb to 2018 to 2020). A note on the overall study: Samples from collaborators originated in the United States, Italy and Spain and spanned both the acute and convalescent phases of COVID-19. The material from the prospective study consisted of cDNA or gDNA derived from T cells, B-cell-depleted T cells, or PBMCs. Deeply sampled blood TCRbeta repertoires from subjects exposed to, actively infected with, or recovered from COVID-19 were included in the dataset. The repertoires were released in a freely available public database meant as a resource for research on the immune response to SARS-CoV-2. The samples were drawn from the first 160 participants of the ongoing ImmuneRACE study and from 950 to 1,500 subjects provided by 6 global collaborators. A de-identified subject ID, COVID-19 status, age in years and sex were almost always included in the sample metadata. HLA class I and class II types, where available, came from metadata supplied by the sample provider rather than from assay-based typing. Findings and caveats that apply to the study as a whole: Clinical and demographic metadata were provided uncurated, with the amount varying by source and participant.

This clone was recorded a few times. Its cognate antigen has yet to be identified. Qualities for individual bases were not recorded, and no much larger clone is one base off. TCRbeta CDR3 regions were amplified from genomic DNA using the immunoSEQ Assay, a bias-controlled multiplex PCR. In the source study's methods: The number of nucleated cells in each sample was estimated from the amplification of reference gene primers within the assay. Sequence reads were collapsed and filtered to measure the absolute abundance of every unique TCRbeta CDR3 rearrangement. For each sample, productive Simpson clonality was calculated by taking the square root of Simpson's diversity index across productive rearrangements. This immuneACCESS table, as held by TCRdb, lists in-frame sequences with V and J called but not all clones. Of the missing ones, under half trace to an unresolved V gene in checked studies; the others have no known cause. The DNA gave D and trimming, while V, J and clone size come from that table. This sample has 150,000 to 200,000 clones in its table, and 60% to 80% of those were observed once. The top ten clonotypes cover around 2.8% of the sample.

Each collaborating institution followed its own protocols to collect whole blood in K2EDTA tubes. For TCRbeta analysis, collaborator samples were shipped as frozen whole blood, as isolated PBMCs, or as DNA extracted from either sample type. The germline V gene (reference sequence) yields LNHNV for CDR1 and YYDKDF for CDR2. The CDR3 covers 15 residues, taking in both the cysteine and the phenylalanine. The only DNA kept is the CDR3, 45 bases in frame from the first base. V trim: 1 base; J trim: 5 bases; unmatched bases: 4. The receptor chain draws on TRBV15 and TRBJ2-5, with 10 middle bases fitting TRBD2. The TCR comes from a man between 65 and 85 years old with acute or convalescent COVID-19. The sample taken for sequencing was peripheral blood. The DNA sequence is TGTGCCACCAGCAGAGCTAGCGGGAGCTGGGAGACCCAGTACTTC. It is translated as CATSRASGSWETQYF.